In its sample, the clone carrying this T cell receptor (beta chain) was seen a few times. Its antigen remains unidentified. This specimen belongs to a study of early T cells in non-severe SARS-CoV-2 infection. Study-wide context: The sequenced material was bulk RNA from unsorted whole blood, and its chains were unpaired. The study's findings and limits: The VDJdb matching leaned toward anti-spike CD8 responses and overlooked private and CD4 specificities.

Individual cDNA molecules received unique molecular identifiers during library preparation. TCRdb analysed the 5' RACE reads with MiXCR anew, one entry per CDR3 protein. The top ten clones hold about 6.1% of a sample with tens of thousands of distinct CDR3 sequences, around 13% of them seen once. The CDR3 spans 15 residues. Losses at the gene ends were 2 bases for V and 4 bases for J; bases not matched to a gene: 4. Germline V gives CDR1 SGHRS, CDR2 YFSETQ. The receptor's source is an adult who was a healthcare worker with PCR-confirmed SARS-CoV-2 infection or an uninfected control (not recorded which). Specimen: whole blood. This chain joins TRBV5-1 and TRBJ2-5; 11 positions agree with TRBD2. In DNA form, the CDR3 reads TGCGCCAGCAGCTTCTTAGCGGGAGGGGCAGAGACCCAGTACTTC. Translation: CASSFLAGGAETQYF.